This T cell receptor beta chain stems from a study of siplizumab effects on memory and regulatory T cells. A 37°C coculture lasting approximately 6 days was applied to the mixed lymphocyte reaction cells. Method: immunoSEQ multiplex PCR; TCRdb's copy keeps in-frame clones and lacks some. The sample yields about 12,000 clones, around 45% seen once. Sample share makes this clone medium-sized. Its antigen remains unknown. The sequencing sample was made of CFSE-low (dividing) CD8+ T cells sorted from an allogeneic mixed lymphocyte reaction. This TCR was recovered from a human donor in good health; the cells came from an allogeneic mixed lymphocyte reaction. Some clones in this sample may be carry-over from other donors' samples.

The CDR3 reads CASGQPQHF. Here the CDR3 DNA reads TGTGCCAGCGGGCAGCCCCAGCATTTT. The chain carries TRBV25-1 and TRBJ1-5; the D is unclear. CDR1 is MGHDK, CDR2 SYGVNS, per germline. There are 9 residues in the CDR3. Trimming stripped 8 bases from V and 7 bases from J, with 3 bases between.